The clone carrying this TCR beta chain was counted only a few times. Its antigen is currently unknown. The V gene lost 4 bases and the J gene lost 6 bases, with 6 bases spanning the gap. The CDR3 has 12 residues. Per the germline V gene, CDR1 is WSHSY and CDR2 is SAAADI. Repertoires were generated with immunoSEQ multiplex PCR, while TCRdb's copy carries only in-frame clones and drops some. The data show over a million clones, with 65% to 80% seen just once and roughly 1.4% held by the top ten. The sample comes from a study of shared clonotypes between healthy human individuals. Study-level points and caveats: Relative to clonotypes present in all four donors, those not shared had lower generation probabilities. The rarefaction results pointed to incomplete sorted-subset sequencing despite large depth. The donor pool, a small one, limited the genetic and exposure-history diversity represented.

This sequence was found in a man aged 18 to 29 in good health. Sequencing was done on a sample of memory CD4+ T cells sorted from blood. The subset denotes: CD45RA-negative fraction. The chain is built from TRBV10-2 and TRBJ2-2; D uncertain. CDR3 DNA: TGCGCCAGCAGTGGTATATCCGGGGAGCTGTTTTTT. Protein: CASSGISGELFF.